This is a list of T cell receptor beta chains from one sample in a study of T cells after posttransplantation cyclophosphamide. Produced via immunoSEQ multiplex PCR; TCRdb's table is partial and in-frame only. This table has 10,000 to 12,000 clones, approximately 86% appearing once. This specimen consisted of CD4+ T cells sorted from PBMCs, obtained after allogeneic stem cell transplant with posttransplant cyclophosphamide. These TCRs come from a male patient aged 30 to 39 who received an allogeneic stem cell transplant from a related donor, was CMV-positive, and had acute GVHD only. Part of the T cells may come from the graft donor. Each CDR3 is given with its conserved first and last residue. D genes are given only for firm matches. Where a row states a size, it is once, few, many or the class of an expanded clone; other rows omit it.

>TRBV27|TRBD2|once|17|TRBJ2-3
CASSLSLRGVRKDTQYF
TGTGCCAGCAGTTTATCGTTGCGGGGGGTCCGAAAAGATACGCAGTATTTT
>TRBV5-1|NA|NA|13|TRBJ1-5
CASSLGDNQPQHF
TGCGCCAGCAGCTTGGGCGACAATCAGCCCCAGCATTTT
>TRBV4-2|TRBD1|few|15|TRBJ2-2
CASSQGQGSTGELFF
TGTGCCAGCAGCCAAGGACAGGGTAGCACCGGGGAGCTGTTTTTT
>TRBV29-1|NA|NA|13|TRBJ1-1
CSVREGGNTEAFF
TGCAGCGTTCGGGAAGGGGGGAACACTGAAGCTTTCTTT
>TRBV27|NA|NA|12|TRBJ2-2
CASRGVIGELFF
TGTGCCAGCAGGGGCGTAATCGGGGAGCTGTTTTTT
>TRBV21-1|NA|NA|17|TRBJ2-5
CASSAGQGDRRQETQYF
TGTGCCAGCAGCGCCGGACAGGGGGATCGTCGCCAAGAGACCCAGTACTTC
>TRBV6-6|NA|NA|15|TRBJ2-1
CASQSDRLYYNEQFF
TGTGCCAGCCAATCCGACAGGCTCTATTACAATGAGCAGTTCTTC
>TRBV7-9|NA|few|15|TRBJ2-3
CASSPPTGERDTQYF
TGTGCCAGCAGCCCACCGACGGGGGAGAGGGATACGCAGTATTTT
>TRBV7-3|TRBD1|NA|14|TRBJ2-2
CATGQGTNTGELFF
TGTGCCACCGGACAGGGGACGAACACCGGGGAGCTGTTTTTT
>TRBV9|TRBD1|few|15|TRBJ2-1
CASSPGQGRYNEQFF
TGTGCCAGCAGCCCGGGACAGGGACGTTACAATGAGCAGTTCTTC
>TRBV5-4|TRBD1|NA|14|TRBJ1-1
CASSLGTGETEAFF
TGTGCCAGCAGCTTAGGGACAGGGGAGACTGAAGCTTTCTTT
>TRBV6-5|NA|once|13|TRBJ1-2
CASSYEDSYGYTF
TGTGCCAGCAGTTACGAAGACAGCTATGGCTACACCTTC
>TRBV6-4|TRBD1|NA|14|TRBJ1-1
CASRRTGEDTEAFF
TGTGCCAGCAGACGGACAGGGGAGGACACTGAAGCTTTCTTT
>TRBV7-2|NA|NA|16|TRBJ1-6
CASSLGRSSYNSPLHF
TGTGCCAGCAGCTTAGGGAGGAGCTCCTATAATTCACCCCTCCACTTT
>TRBV30|NA|NA|13|TRBJ1-5
CAWSSRQDQPQHF
TGTGCCTGGTCCAGCCGACAGGATCAGCCCCAGCATTTT
>TRBV2|TRBD1|NA|14|TRBJ1-2
CASSEAGRGNGYTF
TGTGCCAGCAGTGAAGCCGGCAGGGGGAACGGCTACACCTTC
>TRBV11-1|NA|NA|16|TRBJ2-3
CASSFLGGVRTDTQYF
TGTGCCAGCAGCTTCCTTGGCGGGGTCCGCACAGATACGCAGTATTTT
>TRBV20-1|TRBD1|few|10|TRBJ2-1
CSAMDRLMFF
TGCAGTGCTATGGACAGGCTGATGTTCTTC
>TRBV10-3|TRBD1|NA|13|TRBJ2-7
CAIRGPTGDEQYF
TGTGCCATCAGGGGGCCAACAGGGGACGAGCAGTACTTC
>TRBV7-2|TRBD2|NA|19|TRBJ2-5
CASSLRSGGAGMGRETQYF
TGTGCCAGCAGCTTAAGGAGCGGGGGGGCCGGTATGGGTAGGGAGACCCAGTACTTC
>TRBV6-6|NA|few|14|TRBJ1-2
CASSYSAVPYGYTF
TGTGCCAGCAGTTACTCTGCAGTTCCCTATGGCTACACCTTC
>TRBV4-3|TRBD2|NA|15|TRBJ2-1
CASSQEPAGGSEQFF
TGCGCCAGCAGCCAAGAACCGGCGGGGGGAAGTGAGCAGTTCTTC
>TRBV9|NA|few|14|TRBJ1-2
CASSVGGGNYGYTF
TGTGCCAGCAGCGTAGGGGGGGGGAACTATGGCTACACCTTC
>TRBV7-9|NA|NA|14|TRBJ2-2
CASSRTRGTGELFF
TGTGCCAGCAGCCGTACAAGGGGAACCGGGGAGCTGTTTTTT
>TRBV10-3|TRBD1|few|15|TRBJ1-1
CAISESGTGKKEAFF
TGTGCCATCAGTGAGTCTGGGACAGGCAAAAAAGAAGCTTTCTTT
>TRBV19|TRBD2|NA|15|TRBJ2-1
CASSISGGRYNEQFF
TGTGCCAGTAGTATTAGCGGGGGCCGATACAATGAGCAGTTCTTC
>TRBV7-9|NA|once|14|TRBJ2-3
CASSLPTATDTQYF
TGTGCCAGCAGCTTACCGACAGCCACAGATACGCAGTATTTT
>TRBV7-2|NA|NA|14|TRBJ2-1
CASSLAVAYNEQFF
TGTGCCAGCAGCTTAGCCGTTGCCTACAATGAGCAGTTCTTC
>TRBV6-6|TRBD2|NA|16|TRBJ2-3
CASSYPAGGVTDTQYF
TGTGCCAGCAGTTACCCAGCGGGGGGGGTTACAGATACGCAGTATTTT
>TRBV2|NA|once|15|TRBJ1-4
CAGRGGFATNEKLFF
TGTGCCGGAAGAGGAGGATTTGCAACTAATGAAAAACTGTTTTTT
>TRBV15|TRBD1|few|17|TRBJ1-1
CATVSDRGSAPNTEAFF
TGTGCCACTGTTTCCGACAGGGGATCTGCACCGAACACTGAAGCTTTCTTT
>TRBV7-2|NA|NA|15|TRBJ2-1
CASSSRGQNYNEQFF
TGTGCCAGCAGCTCCCGAGGACAAAATTACAATGAGCAGTTCTTC
>TRBV29-1|NA|NA|12|TRBJ2-3
CSVEGTTDTQYF
TGCAGCGTTGAGGGGACTACAGATACGCAGTATTTT
>TRBV5-1|TRBD1|medium-sized|14|TRBJ1-1
CASRSQGLSTEAFF
TGCGCCAGCAGGTCACAGGGGTTATCAACTGAAGCTTTCTTT
>TRBV2|NA|NA|13|TRBJ1-2
CAGRAEGNYGYTF
TGTGCCGGACGGGCAGAGGGAAACTATGGCTACACCTTC
>TRBV6-6|NA|NA|16|TRBJ1-4
CASSYSAGEEDEKLFF
TGTGCCAGCAGTTACTCTGCCGGGGAAGAAGATGAAAAACTGTTTTTT
>TRBV6-1|TRBD1|NA|13|TRBJ2-5
CASRADRKETQYF
TGTGCCAGCAGAGCGGACAGGAAAGAGACCCAGTACTTC
>TRBV5-6|TRBD1|NA|15|TRBJ1-2
CASSPGTGADYGYTF
TGTGCCAGCAGCCCCGGGACAGGGGCTGACTATGGCTACACCTTC
>TRBV18|TRBD1|NA|16|TRBJ1-4
CASSPLPQGAVEKLFF
TGTGCCAGCTCACCACTTCCACAGGGGGCAGTTGAAAAACTGTTTTTT
>TRBV27|TRBD1|NA|14|TRBJ2-5
CASSHRGVRETQYF
TGTGCCAGCAGTCACAGGGGCGTACGAGAGACCCAGTACTTC
>TRBV5-6|TRBD1|NA|15|TRBJ1-2
CASSSRDRGAYGYTF
TGTGCCAGCAGCTCCCGGGACAGGGGAGCCTATGGCTACACCTTC
>TRBV19|TRBD1|once|14|TRBJ2-7
CASSIGQGVNEQYF
TGTGCCAGTAGTATTGGTCAGGGGGTCAACGAGCAGTACTTC
>TRBV9|NA|NA|14|TRBJ1-2
CASSPRTDHYGYTF
TGTGCCAGCAGCCCGAGGACAGATCACTATGGCTACACCTTC